This T cell receptor beta chain was captured in a study of OX40 agonist ivuxolimab in advanced cancers. Looking at the study overall: The study treated patients with ivuxolimab, an agonistic anti-OX40 (CD134) antibody. Participants averaged about 66 years of age (range about 23 to 80) and were 75% to 90% male. Enrollees could have had prior anti-PD-1, anti-PD-L1 or anti-CTLA-4 therapy, which about 42% had received.

V lost 2 bases and J 7 bases, leaving 11 bases between the germline ends. The germline V gene has CDR1 SEHNR and CDR2 FQNEAQ (reference sequence). The length of the CDR3 is 13 residues. Findings and caveats of the study: The antigens recognized by the expanded peripheral T cells, that is their antigen specificity, were not determined.

The table came from immunoSEQ multiplex PCR; TCRdb's copy has only in-frame clones and leaves some out. In the table there are more than 80,000 clones, about 86% of which are singletons. As for this clone: As yet, its antigen is unknown.

The sequencing used CD4+ or CD8+ T cells sorted from blood, collected in a trial of the OX40 agonist ivuxolimab. The receptor comes from an adult with an advanced solid tumor such as melanoma, head and neck, liver or kidney cancer. The rearrangement links TRBV7-9 to TRBJ2-5, with TRBD2 as a possible D gene (6 bases). The CDR3 here is CASSLRRVGTQYF. The CDR3 DNA is TGTGCCAGCAGCTTAAGGAGGGTGGGGACCCAGTACTTC.